This TCR beta chain was captured by sequencing in a study of blood T cell repertoires in COVID-19. Looking at the study overall: COVID-19 samples from acute and convalescent phases originated in the United States, Italy and Spain.

Germline-derived CDR1 and CDR2 are MNHEY and SMNVEV (reference sequence). This CDR3 is 17 amino acids long. Trimming took 1 base from V and 4 from J, leaving 17 bases between them. TCRdb keeps only in-frame clones here, not all; method: immunoSEQ multiplex PCR. The sample yields 32,000 or so clones, 70% to 90% seen once. The source is an older man with acute or convalescent COVID-19. The V and J genes are TRBV27 and TRBJ2-1; D may be TRBD2 (7 bases). Sequencing input: peripheral blood. This chain's CDR3 is CASSLWGGASGYNEQFF. The CDR3 nucleotides are TGTGCCAGCAGTTTATGGGGGGGGGCTAGCGGTTACAATGAGCAGTTCTTC.